The rows below give T cell receptor beta chains drawn from one sample of a study of post-analysis software for immune sequencing data. TCRdb re-analysed the PCR reads in MiXCR, keeping a single row per CDR3 protein. The sample lists some 500,000 distinct CDR3 sequences; 45% were seen once. Sequencing input: blood. The receptors stem from a girl aged 5-17 years with multiple sclerosis. The CDR3 runs from the conserved cysteine through the conserved F or W. A D gene is named only where the DNA matches it firmly. Only some rows state a clone size, as once, few, many or a class for expanded clones.

CDR3aa | CDR3nt | d_gene | v_gene | abundance | j_gene
CASSEARGDTQYF | TGTGCCAGCAGTGAAGCGCGGGGAGATACGCAGTATTTT | NA | TRBV2 | NA | TRBJ2-3
CASSLSKENTEAFF | TGTGCCAGCAGCTTAAGTAAGGAGAACACTGAAGCTTTCTTT | NA | TRBV7-3 | once | TRBJ1-1
CGARAGTSGRAVGYNEQFF | TGCGGTGCTAGAGCTGGGACTAGCGGGAGGGCCGTGGGGTACAATGAGCAGTTCTTC | TRBD2 | TRBV20-1 | NA | TRBJ2-1
CASSAPWAGVRYEQYF | TGTGCCAGCAGTGCCCCGTGGGCGGGGGTCCGCTACGAGCAGTACTTC | TRBD2 | TRBV25-1 | NA | TRBJ2-7
CASSRKPGQGTDTQYF | TGTGCCAGCAGCCGGAAACCGGGACAGGGGACAGATACGCAGTATTTT | TRBD1 | TRBV12-3/TRBV12-4 | NA | TRBJ2-3
CSVLGRGEKLFF | TGCAGCGTTTTGGGCAGGGGGGAAAAACTGTTTTTT | TRBD1 | TRBV29-1 | many | TRBJ1-4
CASSLSSYGQFF | TGTGCCAGCAGCCTCTCTAGCTATGGGCAGTTCTTC | NA | TRBV27 | few | TRBJ2-1
CATSRDWDSAFF | TGTGCCACCAGCAGAGATTGGGACAGCGCTTTCTTT | TRBD1 | TRBV15 | NA | TRBJ1-1
CSASSLAGAYNEQFF | TGCAGTGCTAGTTCCCTAGCGGGAGCTTACAATGAGCAGTTCTTC | TRBD2 | TRBV20-1 | NA | TRBJ2-1
CASSRGGGGGEQYF | TGTGCCAGCAGCCGCGGTGGTGGGGGAGGCGAGCAGTACTTC | NA | TRBV11-1 | NA | TRBJ2-7
CASSLARQDTDTQYF | TGTGCCAGCAGCTTAGCGCGACAGGACACAGATACGCAGTATTTT | NA | TRBV7-2 | NA | TRBJ2-3
CASRYEAGAVNEQYF | TGTGCCAGCAGATATGAAGCGGGAGCAGTCAACGAGCAGTACTTC | TRBD2 | TRBV27 | NA | TRBJ2-7